The 30 T cell receptor beta chains reported below all come from one sample, sequenced in a study of blood T cell repertoires in COVID-19. Some clones are missing from TCRdb's copy, which holds only in-frame ones; the method was immunoSEQ multiplex PCR. The table has around 190,000 clones, 82% seen once. The sequenced sample was peripheral blood. These receptors were taken from a woman aged 55-75 years with COVID-19, enrolled during active disease.

The chain combines TRBV5-5 with TRBJ1-6; 7 nucleotides line up with TRBD1. V lost 0 bases to trimming and J lost 8 bases; unmatched junction nucleotides: 2. The germline V gene encodes CDR1 SGHKS and CDR2 YYEKEE (reference sequence). This CDR3 is built from 14 residues. CDR3 loop: CASSLDGQDSPLHF. The CDR3 region has the DNA TGTGCCAGCAGCTTGGACGGACAGGATTCACCCCTCCACTTT.

The V gene is TRBV21-1, the J gene TRBJ1-2. TRBV21-1 corresponds to a pseudogene. The CDR3 runs 10 residues. The CDR3 nucleotides are TGTGCCAGGAAACTGAACGGCTACACCTTC. This codes for CARKLNGYTF.

The chain has TRBV6-1 and TRBJ1-1; tentatively, D is TRBD1 (6 bases). Germline CDR1 MNHNS, CDR2 SASEGT. Trimming took 2 bases from V and 0 from J, leaving 10 bases between them. This CDR3 spans 15 amino acids. CDR3 DNA sequence: TGTGCCAGCAGTGAACTACAGGGTTTGAACACTGAAGCTTTCTTT. It yields the protein CASSELQGLNTEAFF.

The rearrangement links TRBV14 to TRBJ2-3, with TRBD1 as a possible D gene (6 bases). Germline-derived CDR1 and CDR2 are SGHDN and FVKESK. The CDR3 is 19 residues long. Deletions cut 0 bases from V and 2 bases from J, with 21 bases between. CDR3 sequence reads: CASSQDNRVGGWFTDTQYF. The DNA for the CDR3 is TGTGCCAGCAGCCAAGACAACAGGGTTGGAGGTTGGTTCACAGATACGCAGTATTTT.

The chain employs TRBV18 and TRBJ2-1; D unresolved. CDR1 and CDR2 from the germline V gene are KGHSH and LQKENI. The CDR3 extends over 14 amino acids. Trimming took off 3 bases at V and 6 bases at J, with 12 bases between the two ends. The DNA for the CDR3 is TGTGCCAGCTCACCCCAGGTTGTAGGCAATGAGCAGTTCTTC. Protein: CASSPQVVGNEQFF.

The chain combines TRBV3-1 (or the pseudogene TRBV3-2) with TRBJ1-1, with 7 bases matching TRBD1. V was pared by 0 bases and J by 1 base, with 11 bases of the junction left unmatched. CDR1 LGHDT and CDR2 YNNKEL come from the germline V gene (reference sequence). The CDR3 has 18 amino acids. The CDR3 bases are TGTGCCAGCAGCCAAGAAGGTGGGGCAGGGGGGTCGAACACTGAAGCTTTCTTT. Protein: CASSQEGGAGGSNTEAFF.

This clone was seen once. Written as DNA, the CDR3 is TGTGCCAGCTCACCATCCGGGACAATGGGCACTGAAGCTTTCTTT. Its protein is CASSPSGTMGTEAFF. V gene TRBV18 combines with J gene TRBJ1-1; D might be TRBD1 (6 bases). The V gene lost 2 bases and the J gene lost 4 bases, with 14 bases spanning the gap. The CDR3 has 15 residues. The V gene's germline CDR1 is KGHSH and CDR2 LQKENI.

The chain combines TRBV2 with TRBJ2-2; TRBD2 aligns across 8 bases. The junction had 2 bases not matched to a gene; V was cut back by 2 bases and J by 6 bases. Germline-derived CDR1 and CDR2 are SNHLY and FYNNEI. This CDR3 spans 14 amino acids. The DNA for the CDR3 is TGTGCCAGCAGTGAACAGCGGGGGTCCGGGGAGCTGTTTTTT. Protein sequence: CASSEQRGSGELFF.

The V call is TRBV10-3, the J call TRBJ1-6, with D hard to call. This CDR3 has 14 residues. Per germline, CDR1 ENHRY and CDR2 SYGVKD. Trimming stripped 5 bases from V and 0 bases from J, with 5 bases between. Written as DNA, the CDR3 is TGTGCCATCAGTCCGAGCTCCTATAATTCACCCCTCCACTTT. Protein product: CAISPSSYNSPLHF.

The chain uses TRBV6-5 and TRBJ1-1; a weak D match, TRBD1 (6 bases). Looked up from germline, CDR1 is MNHEY and CDR2 is SVGAGI. The length of the CDR3 is 13 residues. Trimming pared 6 bases from V and 4 bases from J, leaving 12 bases between. The CDR3 region is CASSQTGFTEAFF. CDR3 DNA sequence: TGTGCCAGCAGCCAGACAGGATTCACTGAAGCTTTCTTT.

CDR3 sequence: CASSSRSGRYNEQFF. CDR3 DNA sequence: TGTGCCAGCAGCTCGCGTAGCGGAAGGTACAATGAGCAGTTCTTC. This chain uses TRBV11-3 with TRBJ2-1; D is perhaps TRBD2 (6 bases). Trimming removed 4 bases from V and 4 bases from J, with 14 bases in between. The CDR3 loop spans 15 amino acids. CDR1 is SGHNT, CDR2 YENEEA, per germline.

The genes are TRBV6-6 and TRBJ1-5; 7 bases line up with TRBD1. V dropped 5 bases and J dropped 1; count of bases not matched to a gene: 17. The CDR3 is made up of 19 amino acids. Germline V gene data show CDR1 as MNHNY and CDR2 as SVGAGI (reference sequence). This CDR3 reads CASSPTRSTGLLSNQPQHF. CDR3 nucleotides: TGTGCCAGCAGTCCCACCCGCTCGACAGGGCTTTTGAGCAATCAGCCCCAGCATTTT.

The rearrangement uses TRBV12-3 or TRBV12-4 and TRBJ2-1, with D unresolved. The CDR3 is made up of 11 amino acids. The V and J ends lost 8 bases and 5 bases respectively, with 7 bases between them. In DNA, the CDR3 is TGTGCCAGCTTCTTCCACAATGAGCAGTTCTTC. This translates into CASFFHNEQFF.

The V gene is TRBV6-2 or TRBV6-3, the J gene TRBJ1-1; no firm D call. The germline V gene has CDR1 MNHEY and CDR2 SVGEGT. The CDR3 spans 15 residues. V lost 0 bases, J lost 1 base, and 9 bases lay in between. DNA of the CDR3: TGTGCCAGCAGTTACTCGGTCGCGAGGAACACTGAAGCTTTCTTT. This sequence encodes CASSYSVARNTEAFF.

The genes are TRBV14 and TRBJ2-7; tentatively, D is TRBD2 (5 bases). Germline V gene data show CDR1 as SGHDN and CDR2 as FVKESK. V was cut by 1 base and J by 4 bases, with 5 bases left in between. This CDR3 is built from 12 residues. The CDR3 is CASSQGGYEQYV. CDR3 bases: TGTGCCAGCAGCCAAGGAGGGTACGAGCAGTACGTC.

The chain links TRBV30 to TRBJ2-7; 9 bases match TRBD1. The CDR3 totals 14 residues. CDR1 is GTSNPN, CDR2 SVGIG, per germline (reference sequence). V shed 2 bases, J shed 3 bases, and the junction held 5 bases outside the gene matches. The CDR3 DNA reads TGTGCCTGGAGTTCTGGACAGGGGATCTACGAGCAGTACTTC. Translated: CAWSSGQGIYEQYF.

V usage is TRBV28 and J usage is TRBJ1-4, with no clear D. CDR1 MDHEN and CDR2 SYDVKM come from the germline V gene. CDR3 length equals 14 residues. The V end was cut by 7 bases, the J end by 4 bases, with 13 bases between. CDR3 in amino acids: CASTTRALNEKLFF. In nucleotides, the CDR3 is TGTGCCAGCACCACCCGAGCCCTTAATGAAAAACTGTTTTTT.

This clone occurred a few times. The chain couples TRBV9 to TRBJ1-6, with 7 bases fitting TRBD1. Trimming at V came to 4 bases and at J to 3 bases, leaving 7 bases not matched to a gene. The CDR3 has 16 residues. CDR1 and CDR2 (germline): SGDLS, YYNGEE. This chain's CDR3 is CASSPRDRDYNSPLHF. CDR3 DNA sequence: TGTGCCAGCAGCCCGCGGGACAGAGACTATAATTCACCCCTCCACTTT.

This clone was seen only a few times. V gene TRBV6-5 combines with J gene TRBJ1-3, with D possibly TRBD1 on 6 matching bases. This CDR3 contains 15 residues. Trimming removed 2 bases from V and 2 bases from J, with 10 bases in between. CDR1 and CDR2 from the germline V gene are MNHEY and SVGAGI. Here the CDR3 reads CASSYQGIPGNTIYF. CDR3 DNA sequence: TGTGCCAGCAGTTACCAGGGGATTCCTGGAAACACCATATATTTT.

This rearrangement joins TRBV5-4 to TRBJ2-5; maybe TRBD1 (6 bases). Germline loops: CDR1 SGHNT, CDR2 YYREEE (reference sequence). The CDR3 has 14 residues. Trimming stripped 3 bases from V and 3 bases from J, with 12 bases between. The CDR3 is CASSWGYREETQYF. DNA of the CDR3: TGTGCCAGCAGCTGGGGGTACAGGGAAGAGACCCAGTACTTC.

CDR3 DNA: TGTGCCAGCACAGAGGACAGGAACGGAGAGACCCAGTACTTC. It encodes CASTEDRNGETQYF. The chain carries TRBV6-5 and TRBJ2-5; 7 bases line up with TRBD1. With 7 bases clipped from V and 4 bases from J, the junction kept 9 bases outside the gene matches. This CDR3 spans 14 amino acids. Germline CDR1 reads MNHEY; CDR2 reads SVGAGI.

This chain joins TRBV21-1 and TRBJ2-7; the D segment call TRBD2 is taken from the table without a DNA check. TRBV21-1 is designated a pseudogene. The CDR3 is made up of 18 amino acids. The DNA for the CDR3 is TGTGCCAGCAACTCTCTAGCGGGGGGTCCTCTACTGGACTTGGGGCAGTACGTC. It codes for CASNSLAGGPLLDLGQYV.

The rearrangement joins TRBV6-5 to TRBJ2-7; 9 bases are a match to TRBD1. The ends lost 8 bases at V and 7 bases at J; junction bases unmatched: 9. Germline V lookup: CDR1 MNHEY, CDR2 SVGAGI. The CDR3 consists of 13 residues. The CDR3 loop is CASSGTGRSEQYV. In DNA, the CDR3 is TGTGCCAGCTCCGGGACAGGGAGGTCGGAGCAGTACGTC.

This clone was observed a single time. The rearrangement joins TRBV3-1 (or the pseudogene TRBV3-2) to TRBJ1-2; 10 bases are shared with TRBD1. V trimming: 4 bases; J trimming: 4 bases; junction bases outside the gene matches: 6. The length of the CDR3 is 15 residues. The germline V gene has CDR1 LGHDT and CDR2 YNNKEL (reference sequence). CDR3 nucleotides: TGTGCCAGCAGCCCGGGACAGGGGACTCGCTATGGCTACACCTTC. Translation gives CASSPGQGTRYGYTF.

The V and J genes are TRBV7-2 and TRBJ2-4, with TRBD2 matching over 8 bases. CDR3 length equals 16 residues. The trim removed 1 base at V and 9 bases at J, leaving 11 bases unmatched. Per the germline V gene, CDR1 is SGHTA and CDR2 is FQGNSA. This CDR3 reads CASSLVSEAGGGIQYF. The CDR3 DNA reads TGTGCCAGCAGCTTAGTATCGGAGGCGGGAGGTGGCATTCAGTACTTC.

This clone was seen just once. The CDR3 nucleotides read TGTGCCAGCATAGCACTAGCCTATGAGCAGTTCTTC. Translating it yields CASIALAYEQFF. The rearrangement joins TRBV2 to TRBJ2-1; weak D call: TRBD2 (6 bases). Per the germline V gene, CDR1 is SNHLY and CDR2 is FYNNEI. V was clipped by 7 bases and J by 8 bases, with 12 bases between them. The CDR3 totals 12 residues.

The chain uses TRBV7-2 and TRBJ2-3; perhaps TRBD1 as D (6 bases). Trimming took 6 bases from V and 2 from J, leaving 15 bases between them. Germline CDR1 and CDR2: SGHTA and FQGNSA. This CDR3 spans 15 amino acids. CDR3 DNA: TGTGCCAGCAGTAACACAGGGCTGGTCACAGATACGCAGTATTTT. Amino acid sequence: CASSNTGLVTDTQYF.

This clone came up once. The V gene is TRBV5-1, the J gene TRBJ1-6, with D unclear. Germline loops: CDR1 SGHRS, CDR2 YFSETQ. The ends were cut back, 1 base at V and 0 bases at J, with 20 bases in the middle. The CDR3 totals 20 residues. The CDR3 nucleotides read TGCGCCAGCAGCTTGCCCCCCCCCGGACGGGAGAGCTCCTATAATTCACCCCTCCACTTT. The encoded protein is CASSLPPPGRESSYNSPLHF.

This clone was recorded only once. The rearrangement joins TRBV2 to TRBJ1-3, with 8 bases that match TRBD1. J gave up 4 bases and V 3 bases, and 17 bases lay outside the gene matches. Germline V lookup: CDR1 SNHLY, CDR2 FYNNEI. The CDR3 has 19 residues. CDR3 residues: CASSDRRTGKRLGGNTIYF. In DNA, the CDR3 is TGTGCCAGCAGTGACCGAAGGACAGGGAAAAGACTAGGAGGAAACACCATATATTTT.

The rearrangement links TRBV5-1 to TRBJ2-3; D remains unclear. The CDR3 totals 15 residues. Germline V gene sequence: CDR1 SGHRS, CDR2 YFSETQ. V was shortened by 0 bases and J by 1 base, with 9 bases between the two germline ends. The CDR3 bases are TGCGCCAGCAGCTTGGTCGGCGGAGGCACAGATACGCAGTATTTT. This translates into CASSLVGGGTDTQYF.